The 9 T cell receptor beta chains below were found in one sample sequenced in a study of T cell repertoires in cytomegalovirus infection. TCRdb re-analysed the reads in MiXCR, keeping a single row per CDR3 protein. The sample carries approximately 70,000 distinct CDR3 sequences, about 4% recorded once. Sequenced: PBMCs. The receptors shown here come from a human donor in good health (CMV status not recorded). Some clones in this sample may be carry-over from other donors' samples.

This clonotype was recorded many times. The V call is TRBV11-2, the J call TRBJ2-1, with a possible D match to TRBD2 (6 bases). V lost 5 bases and J lost 7, with 21 bases in between. This CDR3 spans 16 amino acids. The germline gives CDR1 SGHAT, CDR2 FQNNGV. The CDR3 DNA reads TGTGCCAGCAGCGCCCTTACGGGAGTGTCACCTAATGAGCAGTTCTTC. Encoded protein: CASSALTGVSPNEQFF. The variable domain in full, with the rest retrieved from reference TRBV11-2 and TRBJ2-1, is EAGVAQSPRYKIIEKRQSVAFWCNPISGHATLYWYQQILGQGPKLLIQFQNNGVVDDSQLPKDRFSAERLKGVDSTLKIQPAKLEDSAVYLCASSALTGVSPNEQFFGPGTRLTVL.

Ten or more counts support this clonotype. The rearrangement uses TRBV5-4 and TRBJ2-1, with D possibly being TRBD2 (6 bases). Germline V gives CDR1 SGHNT, CDR2 YYREEE (reference sequence). V dropped 5 bases and J dropped 7 bases, with 16 bases sitting between them. The CDR3 sequence is 14 residues long. CDR3 coding DNA: TGTGCCAGCAGGCGGGACTTCGGAGGGAATGAGCAGTTCTTC. Its translation is CASRRDFGGNEQFF.

Many counts were recorded for this clonotype. The chain employs TRBV7-6 and TRBJ2-7; D call uncertain. Germline assignment: CDR1 SGHVS and CDR2 FNYEAQ. V was trimmed by 4 bases and J by 3 bases, leaving 10 bases between them. The CDR3 has 13 residues. The CDR3 sequence: CASSYGVSYEQYF. The CDR3 nucleotides are TGTGCCAGCAGCTACGGAGTTAGCTACGAGCAGTACTTC.

This clonotype was seen repeatedly, ten times or more. The rearrangement uses TRBV7-6 and TRBJ2-1; tentatively, D is TRBD1 (6 bases). V shed 4 bases and J shed 4 bases, with 14 bases lying between them. Per germline, CDR1 SGHVS and CDR2 FNYEAQ. The CDR3 runs 15 residues. Here the CDR3 reads CASSSRDTGYNEQFF. For the CDR3, the DNA is TGTGCCAGCAGCTCCCGGGACACCGGATACAATGAGCAGTTCTTC.

In this sample, this clonotype turned up many times. The V gene is TRBV7-9, the J gene TRBJ2-5; 9 nucleotides align to TRBD2. CDR1 and CDR2 from the germline V gene are SEHNR and FQNEAQ (reference sequence). V dropped 5 bases and J dropped 4; count of bases not matched to a gene: 14. The CDR3 has 17 amino acids. CDR3 loop: CASSAHQLREGGETQYF. CDR3 in DNA: TGTGCCAGCAGCGCACATCAGTTGCGGGAGGGCGGAGAGACCCAGTACTTC.

This clonotype has ten or more counts. The chain couples TRBV7-2 to TRBJ2-2; TRBD2 matches 12 bases. Trimming removed 1 base from V and 4 bases from J; junction bases left unmatched: 7. In germline, CDR1 is SGHTA, CDR2 FQGNSA. The CDR3 length is 18 residues. The CDR3 here is CASSLGLAGGRGTGELFF. The CDR3 DNA is TGTGCCAGCAGCTTAGGTCTAGCGGGAGGGCGAGGCACCGGGGAGCTGTTTTTT.

The table lists this clonotype with many counts. This chain links TRBV7-2 with TRBJ2-1; TRBD2 is a possible D gene (6 bases). V was pared by 2 bases and J by 6 bases, with 14 bases between. Germline values: CDR1 SGHTA, CDR2 FQGNSA. The CDR3 runs 15 residues. DNA of the CDR3: TGTGCCAGCAGCTTAAGTAGCGGAGCTTTCAATGAGCAGTTCTTC. Its protein product is CASSLSSGAFNEQFF.

This clonotype was recorded many times. The germline gene is not matched at one end of the junction; a read error may be the cause. The gene calls are TRBV6-6 and TRBJ2-1; TRBD2 matches 9 bases. Germline V gives CDR1 MNHNY, CDR2 SVGAGI (reference sequence). The CDR3 has 15 residues. For the CDR3, the DNA is TGTGCCAGCAGTTGGGCGGGACTAGCCTATAATGAGCAGTTCTTC. It yields the protein CASSWAGLAYNEQFF.

This clonotype was counted many times. The rearrangement links TRBV7-8 to TRBJ1-1; no definite D call. The germline gives CDR1 SGHVS, CDR2 FQNEAQ. Trimming stripped 2 bases from V and 5 bases from J, with 6 bases between. The CDR3 runs 12 residues. The CDR3 nucleotides read TGTGCCAGCAGCTTACGGGAAACTGAAGCTTTCTTT. This gives the protein CASSLRETEAFF.